This TCR beta chain was identified in a study of graft-versus-host responses after intestinal transplantation. Whole-study context: Anti-thymocyte globulin induction preceded roughly 3 years of tacrolimus and steroid maintenance in all recipients.

Looked up from germline, CDR1 is MNHEY and CDR2 is SVGAGI. The CDR3 runs 14 residues. The V and J ends lost 2 bases and 3 bases respectively, with 11 bases between them. General study results and limits: Subjects displaying graft-donor T cell macrochimerism possessed elevated graft-versus-host to host-versus-graft clonal ratios inside allografts. Early post-transplant falls in HvG clones accompanied the peak levels of circulating GvH clones. Marrow from the recipient contained GvH clones, some of which had appeared first in ileum or blood.

Only in-frame clones appear in the TCRdb table, and some are missing; sequencing was by immunoSEQ multiplex PCR. The sample shows some 69,000 clones, 92% of them seen only once. Of note for this clone: No antigen is known for it.

This sequence originates from a human patient who received an intestinal transplant, so some T cells may come from the graft donor. This sequence joins TRBV6-5 and TRBJ2-7; D perhaps matches TRBD1 (6 bases). The specimen was bone marrow, collected roughly 780 days after intestinal transplantation. CDR3 in DNA: TGTGCCAGCAGTTACGGACAGCTCTACTACGAGCAGTACTTC. It is translated as CASSYGQLYYEQYF.